This T cell receptor beta chain came from a study of patients and donors after allogeneic stem cell transplantation (dated by TCRdb to about 2020). Library preparation was by RT-PCR. Sequencer: NextSeq 550. TCRdb's own reprocessing of the public reads used fastp at Q25 and MiXCR and kept productive beta chains. Each entry is one CDR3 protein sequence, shown with its most common DNA and genes. The sample contains approximately 430,000 distinct CDR3 sequences, around 15% of them found a single time. The ten largest clonotypes hold over 6% of the sample. With regard to this clonotype: The target of this receptor is not known. There are no base qualities to consult, and no much larger clone falls within one base.

Trimming takes 2 bases off V and 5 bases off J; junction bases not matched to a gene: 4. Reading the germline V gene gives CDR1 MNHEY and CDR2 SVGAGI. The CDR3 sequence holds 15 residues, the cysteine and phenylalanine included. Just CDR3 DNA is preserved here, 45 bases in frame from base 1. Source material: blood, either unsorted or a sorted T cell fraction (not recorded which). The clonotype comes from a human donor who was either an allogeneic HSCT recipient or a stem cell or donor lymphocyte infusion donor (not recorded which). It is not recorded whose cells these are; they may come from a transplant donor. The V and J genes are TRBV6-5 and TRBJ1-2; 11 of the junction bases match TRBD1. The DNA reads TGTGCCAGCAGTTACCGGGACAGGGGGGCTTATGGCTACACCTTC. This codes for CASSYRDRGAYGYTF.